This paragraph reports one TCR beta chain. What it binds is not known. Repertoires were generated with immunoSEQ multiplex PCR, while TCRdb's copy carries only in-frame clones and drops some. The table records roughly 120,000 clones, roughly 94% of them present only once. The data belong to a study of siplizumab effects on memory and regulatory T cells. Study findings and constraints: Significant reduction of alloreactive sequences traceable to unstimulated CD4+ memory cells was observed with siplizumab. A mean of approximately 70% of mappable alloreactive CD4+ clones were Treg-derived with siplizumab, compared with more than 25% in controls. Naive T cells appeared more diverse than memory cells and seemed to be major alloresponse contributors.

The V gene lost 3 bases and the J gene lost 4 bases, with 10 bases spanning the gap. The CDR3 is 13 residues long. Germline values: CDR1 SGHKS, CDR2 YYEKEE (reference sequence). What was sequenced was Tregs sorted from blood. The TCR was taken from a human donor in good health. This chain connects TRBV5-5 to TRBJ1-2, with a tentative D call TRBD1 (6 bases). CDR3 sequence: CASSYGTTYGYTF. In DNA form, the CDR3 reads TGTGCCAGCAGCTACGGGACAACCTATGGCTACACCTTC. Full variable domain (remainder filled in from reference TRBV5-5 and TRBJ1-2): DAGVTQSPTHLIKTRGQQVTLRCSPISGHKSVSWYQQVLGQGPQFIFQYYEKEERGRGNFPDRFSARQFPNYSSELNVNALLLGDSALYLCASSYGTTYGYTFGSGTRLTVV.